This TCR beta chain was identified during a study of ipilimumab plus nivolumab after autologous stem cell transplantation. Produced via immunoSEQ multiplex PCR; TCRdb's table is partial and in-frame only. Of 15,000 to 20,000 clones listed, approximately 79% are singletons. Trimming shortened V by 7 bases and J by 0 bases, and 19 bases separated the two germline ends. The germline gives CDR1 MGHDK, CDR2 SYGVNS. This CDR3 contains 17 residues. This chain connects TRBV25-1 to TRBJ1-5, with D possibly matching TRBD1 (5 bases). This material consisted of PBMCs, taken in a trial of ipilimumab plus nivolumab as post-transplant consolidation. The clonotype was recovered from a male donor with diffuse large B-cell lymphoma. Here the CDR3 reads CASNPRRGYYSNQPQHF. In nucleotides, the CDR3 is TGTGCCAGCAACCCGAGGAGGGGCTACTATAGCAATCAGCCCCAGCATTTT.